These 12 T cell receptor beta chains were all obtained from the same sample, sequenced in a study of blood T cell repertoires in COVID-19. Method: immunoSEQ multiplex PCR; TCRdb's copy keeps in-frame clones and lacks some. In the table there are around 150,000 clones, approximately 80% of which are singletons. Sequenced sample: PBMCs or T cells enriched from blood (not recorded which). The receptor source for this set is a man between 65 and 85 years old who had been exposed to COVID-19.

The chain carries TRBV10-3 and TRBJ2-2; 9 nucleotides match TRBD2. Losses at the gene ends were 6 bases for V and 5 bases for J; bases not matched to a gene: 7. The CDR3 is 15 amino acids. In germline, CDR1 is ENHRY, CDR2 SYGVKD. The CDR3 nucleotides read TGTGCCATCAGAGGAGCGGGGGGTGGGACCGGGGAGCTGTTTTTT. Encoded protein: CAIRGAGGGTGELFF.

The chain combines TRBV19 with TRBJ2-1; perhaps TRBD2 as D (6 bases). Looked up from germline, CDR1 is LNHDA and CDR2 is SQIVND (reference sequence). The CDR3 is 17 amino acids. Trimming removed 0 bases from V and 2 bases from J, with 14 bases in between. CDR3 in amino acids: CASSIDLSGGAYNEQFF. CDR3 DNA sequence: TGTGCCAGTAGTATAGATCTATCTGGCGGGGCCTACAATGAGCAGTTCTTC.

This rearrangement joins TRBV7-2 to TRBJ1-1; D gene uncertain. In germline, CDR1 is SGHTA, CDR2 FQGNSA. Trimming shortened V by 5 bases and J by 6 bases, and 10 bases separated the two germline ends. This CDR3 has 12 amino acids. In DNA form, the CDR3 reads TGTGCCAGCAGCCCCCCCGGTCCTGAAGCTTTCTTT. It yields the protein CASSPPGPEAFF.

In its sample, this clone was seen a few times. The chain carries TRBV7-2 and TRBJ1-2; D is uncertain. Germline values: CDR1 SGHTA, CDR2 FQGNSA. The CDR3 spans 12 residues. Trimming took off 4 bases at V and 3 bases at J, with 6 bases between the two ends. The CDR3 region is CASSSLDYGYTF. The CDR3 coding sequence is TGTGCCAGCAGCTCACTGGACTATGGCTACACCTTC.

The chain links TRBV6-5 to TRBJ1-2; D gene unclear. V was trimmed by 6 bases and J by 8 bases, leaving 13 bases between them. The germline CDR1 and CDR2 sequences are MNHEY and SVGAGI. The CDR3 runs 12 residues. The CDR3 coding sequence is TGTGCCAGCAGCCGAATCGGGGTCGGCTACACCTTC. Translated: CASSRIGVGYTF.

This clone was detected only once. This chain joins TRBV14 and TRBJ2-1, with TRBD2 matching over 8 bases. The ends lost 5 bases at V and 0 bases at J; junction bases unmatched: 3. The CDR3 is made up of 15 amino acids. Germline CDR1 and CDR2: SGHDN and FVKESK. CDR3 coding DNA: TGTGCCAGCAGCAGCAGCGGGAGCTCCTACAATGAGCAGTTCTTC. It codes for CASSSSGSSYNEQFF.

V is TRBV28 and J is TRBJ2-3, with D uncertain. Per the germline V gene, CDR1 is MDHEN and CDR2 is SYDVKM. The CDR3 loop spans 13 amino acids. The CDR3 bases are TGTGCTTACCAGCGAATGGTAGGAGATACGCAGTATTTT. It specifies CAYQRMVGDTQYF.

The V and J genes are TRBV11-1 and TRBJ2-1, with TRBD2 identical over 11 bases. Germline CDR1 is SGHAT and CDR2 is FQDESV (reference sequence). The length of the CDR3 is 15 residues. Trimming at V came to 5 bases and at J to 8 bases, leaving 8 bases not matched to a gene. This CDR3 reads CASSKTSGGRDEQFF. CDR3 coding DNA: TGTGCCAGCAGCAAAACTAGCGGGGGAAGGGATGAGCAGTTCTTC.

The J gene is TRBJ1-2, the V gene TRBV28; the match to TRBD1 covers 7 bases. The length of the CDR3 is 14 residues. Germline CDR1 is MDHEN and CDR2 is SYDVKM. The ends lost 5 bases at V and 8 bases at J; junction bases unmatched: 11. The CDR3 here is CASSPINDRDGYTF. The CDR3 region has the DNA TGTGCCAGCAGTCCAATAAACGACAGGGACGGCTACACCTTC.

This chain connects TRBV3-1 (or the pseudogene TRBV3-2) to TRBJ2-2, with TRBD2 identical over 7 bases. V lost 6 bases, J lost 0 bases, and 13 bases stayed unmatched. The CDR3 runs 18 residues. Germline CDR1 is LGHDT and CDR2 is YNNKEL (reference sequence). CDR3 protein: CASSHYTILATNTGELFF. CDR3 nucleotides: TGTGCCAGCAGTCATTACACAATACTAGCGACGAACACCGGGGAGCTGTTTTTT.

Comment on this clone: One junction end does not reproduce the germline sequence, and a read error may be involved. The V gene is TRBV28, the J gene TRBJ1-5, with a weak D call TRBD1 (6 bases). The V gene's germline CDR1 is MDHEN and CDR2 SYDVKM. The CDR3 spans 12 residues. The CDR3 DNA follows: TGTGCCACCATCTCCCCCGAGGGGGTATATAAGTTT. Amino acids: CATISPEGVYKF. Full variable domain (rest looked up from reference TRBV28 and TRBJ1-5): DVKVTQSSRYLVKRTGEKVFLECVQDMDHENMFWYRQDPGLGLRLIYFSYDVKMKEKGDIPEGYSVSREKKERFSLILESASTNQTSMYLCATISPEGVYKFGDGTRLSIL.

J is TRBJ2-7 and V is TRBV20-1; D is perhaps TRBD2 (5 bases). V was trimmed by 0 bases and J by 9 bases, leaving 9 bases between them. Germline values: CDR1 DFQATT, CDR2 SNEGSKA (reference sequence). The CDR3 runs 11 residues. The CDR3 region is CSARDGRGQYF. For the CDR3, the DNA is TGCAGTGCTAGAGATGGGAGAGGGCAGTACTTC.